One T cell receptor beta chain is described in this entry. Its antigen is not known. This sample stems from a study of shared clonotypes between healthy human individuals. This table comes from immunoSEQ multiplex PCR, and its TCRdb copy is limited to in-frame clones, with some not included. Altogether approximately 600,000 clones are present, roughly 95% being singletons, with the ten largest covering approximately 0.11%. The CDR3 runs 16 residues. After removal of 3 bases from V and 1 base from J, the junction contained 10 bases not matched to a gene. The V gene's germline CDR1 is SGHRS and CDR2 YFSETQ. Broader study findings: With a few donors compared, around 5% of naive CD4 clonotypes were shared. Clonotypes shared by all four sorted-subset donors had higher generation probabilities than non-shared clonotypes.

CD45RO negativity and positive selection for CCR7 defined naive CD8 cells, a population that excluded terminally differentiated effector memory CD45RA+ cells. The J gene is TRBJ2-7, the V gene TRBV5-1; 7 bases agree with TRBD2. The sample was naive CD8+ T cells sorted from blood. The sequence came from a woman in her 30s in good health. The chain's CDR3 is CASSWGGRELSYEQYF. The CDR3 coding sequence is TGCGCCAGCAGCTGGGGAGGGCGGGAGCTATCCTACGAGCAGTACTTC.